The source of this T cell receptor (beta chain) is a study of CD8 T cells in Susac syndrome. The CDR3 contains 16 residues. Germline CDR1 reads MNHNY; CDR2 reads SVGAGI (reference sequence). The germline V and J ends were trimmed by 4 bases and 2 bases, with 16 bases remaining between them. Healthy donors were controls matched for age and sex. FACS enriched CD8+ TEMRA cells, while bulk CD8+ and CD4+ were negatively isolated. Reverse transcription of roughly 0.5 to 1 ug RNA was carried out with random hexamers. By means of immunoSEQ multiplex PCR, TCR beta CDR3 spanning 54 Vbeta and 13 Jbeta underwent amplification. TCRdb reanalysed the immunoSEQ multiplex PCR reads using MiXCR and keeps one entry per CDR3 protein. The table includes roughly 110,000 distinct CDR3 sequences, about nine tenths detected once.

V gene TRBV6-6 combines with J gene TRBJ2-3; a possible D gene is TRBD1 (6 bases). Sequencing was performed on CD4+ T cells from PBMCs. The TCR originated in a human donor in good health. In nucleotides, the CDR3 is TGTGCCAGCAGTTTTTCACGGCAGGGGCACACAGATACGCAGTATTTT. This gives the protein CASSFSRQGHTDTQYF.